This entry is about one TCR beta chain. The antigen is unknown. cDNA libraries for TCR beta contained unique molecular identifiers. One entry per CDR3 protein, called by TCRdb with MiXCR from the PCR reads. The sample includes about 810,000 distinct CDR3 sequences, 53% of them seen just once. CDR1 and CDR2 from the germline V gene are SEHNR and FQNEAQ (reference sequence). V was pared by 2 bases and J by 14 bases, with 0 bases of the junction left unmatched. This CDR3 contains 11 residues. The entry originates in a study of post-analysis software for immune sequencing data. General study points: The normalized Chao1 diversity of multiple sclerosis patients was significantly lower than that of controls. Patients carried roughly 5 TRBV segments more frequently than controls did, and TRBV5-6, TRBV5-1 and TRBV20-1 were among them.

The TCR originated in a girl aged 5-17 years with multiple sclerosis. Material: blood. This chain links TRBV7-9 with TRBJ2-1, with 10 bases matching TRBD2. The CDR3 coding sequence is TGTGCCAGCAGCTTACTAGCGGGGGAGTTCTTC. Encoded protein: CASSLLAGEFF. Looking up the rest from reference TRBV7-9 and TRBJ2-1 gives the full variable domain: DTGVSQNPRHKITKRGQNVTFRCDPISEHNRLYWYRQTLGQGPEFLTYFQNEAQLEKSRLLSDRFSAERPKGSFSTLEIQRTEQGDSAMYLCASSLLAGEFFGPGTRLTVL.